Only a few counts were recorded for the clone carrying this TCR beta chain. Its antigen remains unknown. The data originate from a study of response to subunit inactivated influenza vaccine. Whole-study results and caveats: Only a handful of new T cells, the authors suggested, are recruited with each seasonal influenza vaccination.

TCRdb reanalysed the RT-PCR reads using MiXCR and keeps one entry per CDR3 protein. Here the sample spans 500,000 to 600,000 distinct CDR3 sequences, about 15% being singletons. There are 14 residues in the CDR3. V lost 8 bases and J lost 4; bases outside the gene matches: 6. Sequencing was performed on CD4+ T cells sorted from PBMCs, taken less than 30 months after vaccination. The gene calls are TRBV12-3 or TRBV12-4 and TRBJ2-7; 12 positions agree with TRBD1. The TCR sequence derives from a man aged 50 to 69 who received an inactivated influenza vaccine. CDR3 sequence reads: CASREGQGAYEQYF. CDR3 bases: TGTGCCAGCCGGGAGGGACAGGGGGCGTACGAGCAGTACTTC.